The 22 T cell receptor beta chains below all came from one sample that was sequenced in a study of blood T cell repertoires in COVID-19. The method was immunoSEQ multiplex PCR; TCRdb's version includes in-frame clones alone and lacks a portion of them. This table holds about 75,000 clones, 60% to 85% found once. Material for sequencing was peripheral blood. The receptors originated from a woman at least 80 years old with active or convalescent COVID-19.

CDR3 region: CASSLSWRGGNEQFF. CDR3 nucleotides: TGTGCCAGCAGCCTTAGCTGGCGGGGGGGCAATGAGCAGTTCTTC. The chain uses TRBV7-2 and TRBJ2-1; TRBD2 matches at 9 bases. This CDR3 spans 15 amino acids. V was pared by 5 bases and J by 6 bases, with 8 bases of the junction left unmatched. Per germline, CDR1 SGHTA and CDR2 FQGNSA.

The V call is TRBV28, the J call TRBJ2-7, with D uncertain. CDR3 length: 14 amino acids. The germline V gene has CDR1 MDHEN and CDR2 SYDVKM. Trimming took off 5 bases at V and 0 bases at J, with 11 bases between the two ends. CDR3 loop: CASSPRSHSYEQYF. CDR3 DNA sequence: TGTGCCAGCAGTCCCAGGTCCCACTCCTACGAGCAGTACTTC.

V and J are TRBV3-1 (or the pseudogene TRBV3-2) and TRBJ2-2, with TRBD2 matching 10 bases. Per the germline V gene, CDR1 is LGHDT and CDR2 is YNNKEL (reference sequence). Losses at the gene ends were 0 bases for V and 3 bases for J; bases not matched to a gene: 4. The CDR3 is 17 amino acids. Written as DNA, the CDR3 is TGTGCCAGCAGCCAAGATCTAGGACTAGCGGACACCGGGGAGCTGTTTTTT. This codes for CASSQDLGLADTGELFF.

The CDR3 region is CASSALTGALGDEQFF. The DNA of the CDR3 is TGTGCCAGCAGCGCCTTGACAGGGGCCCTCGGCGATGAGCAGTTCTTC. The chain combines TRBV7-9 with TRBJ2-1; 8 bases align to TRBD1. This CDR3 spans 16 amino acids. With V trimmed by 5 bases and J by 8 bases, 14 bases remained unmatched. The V gene's germline CDR1 is SEHNR and CDR2 FQNEAQ (reference sequence).

The chain uses TRBV5-1 and TRBJ2-2; D remains unclear. From germline, CDR1 is SGHRS and CDR2 YFSETQ. The CDR3 sequence is 15 residues long. Deletions cut 4 bases from V and 0 bases from J, with 10 bases between. The CDR3 spells CASSKYATNTGELFF. The CDR3 region has the DNA TGCGCCAGCAGCAAATATGCTACGAACACCGGGGAGCTGTTTTTT.

The chain combines TRBV5-6 with TRBJ1-5, with unresolved D. CDR1 is SGHDT, CDR2 YYEEEE, per germline. With 0 bases removed from V and 5 bases from J, the gap between germline ends came to 9 bases. The CDR3 extends over 14 amino acids. In DNA, the CDR3 is TGTGCCAGCAGCTTGGCGGGGTACGATCAGCCCCAGCATTTT. Amino acids: CASSLAGYDQPQHF.

In DNA form, the CDR3 reads TGTGCCAGTAGTATAGTTGGCATTATCTACGAGCAGTACTTC. Residues: CASSIVGIIYEQYF. This rearrangement joins TRBV19 to TRBJ2-7; D ambiguous. The CDR3 extends over 14 amino acids. V was shortened by 1 base and J by 3 bases, with 10 bases between the two germline ends. Germline CDR1 reads LNHDA; CDR2 reads SQIVND (reference sequence). Drawing the rest from reference TRBV19 and TRBJ2-7, the complete variable domain is DGGITQSPKYLFRKEGQNVTLSCEQNLNHDAMYWYRQDPGQGLRLIYYSQIVNDFQKGDIAEGYSVSREKKESFPLTVTSAQKNPTAFYLCASSIVGIIYEQYFGPGTRLTVT.

The J gene is TRBJ1-2, the V gene TRBV27; D uncertain. Deletions cut 5 bases from V and 4 bases from J, with 11 bases between. The CDR3 totals 13 residues. The germline V gene has CDR1 MNHEY and CDR2 SMNVEV (reference sequence). CDR3 in DNA: TGTGCCAGCAGTACTGGCTGGAGCTATGGCTACACCTTC. Translated, it gives CASSTGWSYGYTF.

V and J are TRBV14 and TRBJ1-2; 7 bases agree with TRBD1. V lost 0 bases and J lost 8; bases outside the gene matches: 9. Looked up from germline, CDR1 is SGHDN and CDR2 is FVKESK. The length of the CDR3 is 15 residues. CDR3 region: CASSQDYRQGSGYTF. The DNA for the CDR3 is TGTGCCAGCAGCCAAGACTATCGACAGGGTTCCGGCTACACCTTC. Based on the CDR3 plus reference TRBV14 and TRBJ1-2, the full variable domain is EAGVTQFPSHSVIEKGQTVTLRCDPISGHDNLYWYRRVMGKEIKFLLHFVKESKQDESGMPNNRFLAERTGGTYSTLKVQPAELEDSGVYFCASSQDYRQGSGYTFGSGTRLTVV.

This clone has just a few counts. V and J are TRBV19 and TRBJ1-4; 9 bases line up with TRBD1. The CDR3 consists of 15 residues. V lost 7 bases to trimming and J lost 7 bases; unmatched junction nucleotides: 10. The germline CDR1 and CDR2 sequences are LNHDA and SQIVND (reference sequence). Written as DNA, the CDR3 is TGTGCCAGTACCCGTAACAGGGGGCGGAGTGAAAAACTGTTTTTT. Translation gives CASTRNRGRSEKLFF.

V is TRBV6-6 and J is TRBJ2-2, with D perhaps matching TRBD1 (5 bases). The CDR3 has 15 residues. V lost 0 bases and J lost 2, with 7 bases in between. Germline V CDR1 and CDR2: MNHNY, SVGAGI (reference sequence). CDR3 in DNA: TGTGCCAGCAGTTACTCAGGGGCCAACACCGGGGAGCTGTTTTTT. This gives the protein CASSYSGANTGELFF.

The J gene is TRBJ2-2, the V gene TRBV15; no reliable D call. The CDR3 is 15 residues long. V gave up 3 bases and J gave up 0 bases, with 8 bases separating them. Germline CDR1 reads LNHNV; CDR2 reads YYDKDF (reference sequence). Here the CDR3 DNA reads TGTGCCACCAGCAGGCTTACAACGAACACCGGGGAGCTGTTTTTT. Its protein product is CATSRLTTNTGELFF.

V usage is TRBV28 and J usage is TRBJ2-6, with TRBD1 identical over 7 bases. Germline CDR1 and CDR2: MDHEN and SYDVKM. Trimming took 4 bases from V and 2 from J; bases not matched to a gene: 5. This CDR3 region has 16 residues. CDR3 sequence: CASSYRGGPGANVLTF. In nucleotides, the CDR3 is TGTGCCAGCAGTTACCGAGGGGGCCCTGGGGCCAACGTCCTGACTTTC.

The chain uses TRBV3-1 (or the pseudogene TRBV3-2) and TRBJ2-7; D not certain. V was clipped by 1 base and J by 0 bases, with 10 bases between them. The CDR3 length is 15 residues. Per germline, CDR1 LGHDT and CDR2 YNNKEL (reference sequence). CDR3: CASSQVSLFSYEQYF. The CDR3 DNA reads as TGTGCCAGCAGCCAAGTAAGCCTCTTCTCCTACGAGCAGTACTTC.

The chain is built from TRBV27 and TRBJ2-1, with 12 nucleotides matching TRBD2. The germline gives CDR1 MNHEY, CDR2 SMNVEV (reference sequence). J lost 0 bases, V lost 3 bases, and 6 bases had no gene match. The CDR3 runs 18 residues. The CDR3 nucleotides are TGTGCCAGCAGTTTCGGACTAGCGGGACTAAGCTCCTACAATGAGCAGTTCTTC. This encodes CASSFGLAGLSSYNEQFF.

As DNA, the CDR3 is TGTGCCAGCACAGGGGTATCTTTTGACTATGGCTACACCTTC. Translation gives CASTGVSFDYGYTF. The rearrangement links TRBV5-5 to TRBJ1-2; possible D gene TRBD1, 6 bases. The V and J ends lost 6 bases and 3 bases respectively, with 15 bases between them. The CDR3 extends over 14 amino acids. In germline, CDR1 is SGHKS, CDR2 YYEKEE (reference sequence).

The chain recombines TRBV4-2 with TRBJ2-5; 8 bases agree with TRBD2. CDR3 length: 15 amino acids. The J segment lost 2 bases and the V segment lost 4 bases, leaving 6 bases of the junction unmatched. CDR1 and CDR2 from the germline V gene are LGHNA and YNFKEQ. The chain's CDR3 is CASSPGLADQETQYF. In nucleotides, the CDR3 is TGTGCCAGCAGCCCCGGACTAGCAGATCAAGAGACCCAGTACTTC.

The gene calls are TRBV5-1 and TRBJ2-2, with 9 bases matching TRBD2. Germline assignment: CDR1 SGHRS and CDR2 YFSETQ. The ends lost 4 bases at V and 7 bases at J; junction bases unmatched: 11. The CDR3 sequence is 16 residues long. CDR3 coding DNA: TGCGCCAGCAGCGCGGGGGGGGCCCCTCGTGTCGGGGAGCTGTTTTTT. Translated, it gives CASSAGGAPRVGELFF.

This clone was seen a few times. The genes are TRBV3-1 (or the pseudogene TRBV3-2) and TRBJ2-7; 8 bases are shared with TRBD2. Trimming cost V 6 bases and J 2 bases; bases outside gene matches: 12. Germline CDR1 and CDR2: LGHDT and YNNKEL (reference sequence). The length of the CDR3 is 16 residues. The CDR3 bases are TGTGCCAGCAGTTCCAATAGCGGGGCTAGCCCCTACGAGCAGTACTTC. This codes for CASSSNSGASPYEQYF.

The J gene is TRBJ2-7, the V gene TRBV11-2; 10 bases match TRBD1. Germline V gene data show CDR1 as SGHAT and CDR2 as FQNNGV. The CDR3 totals 14 residues. Trimming at V came to 4 bases and at J to 3 bases, leaving 3 bases not matched to a gene. This chain's CDR3 is CASSWGQGYYEQYF. DNA for the CDR3: TGTGCCAGCAGCTGGGGACAGGGGTACTACGAGCAGTACTTC.

The chain uses TRBV10-3 and TRBJ2-5; D gene uncertain. Germline V gene sequence: CDR1 ENHRY, CDR2 SYGVKD. With 3 bases removed from V and 1 base from J, the gap between germline ends came to 6 bases. The length of the CDR3 is 13 residues. DNA of the CDR3: TGTGCCATCAGTGACGTACTCCAAGAGACCCAGTACTTC. Protein sequence: CAISDVLQETQYF.

The chain carries TRBV10-3 and TRBJ2-3; 11 positions agree with TRBD2. With V trimmed by 2 bases and J by 4 bases, 2 bases remained unmatched. In germline, CDR1 is ENHRY, CDR2 SYGVKD. The CDR3 has 15 residues. In DNA, the CDR3 is TGTGCCATCAGTGAGGGACTAGCGGGTGCAGATACGCAGTATTTT. It codes for CAISEGLAGADTQYF.